This paragraph covers one TCR beta chain sequence. The germline V and J ends were trimmed by 0 bases and 1 base, with 9 bases remaining between them. Germline loops: CDR1 SQVTM, CDR2 ANQGSEA. CDR3 length equals 14 residues. The sample belongs to a study of OX40 agonist ivuxolimab in advanced cancers. Study overall: Patients were given ivuxolimab, an antibody that agonizes OX40 (CD134).

Repertoires were generated with immunoSEQ multiplex PCR, while TCRdb's copy carries only in-frame clones and drops some. The sample includes about 77,000 clones, around 85% of them seen just once. J is TRBJ1-2 and V is TRBV29-1, with TRBD1 as a possible D gene (5 bases). The receptor was isolated from an adult with an advanced solid tumor such as melanoma, head and neck, liver or kidney cancer. The material was CD4+ or CD8+ T cells sorted from blood, obtained in a trial of the OX40 agonist ivuxolimab. CDR3 in DNA: TGCAGCGTTGAAGAGGGGAGGGGTAACTATGGCTACACCTTC. Protein sequence: CSVEEGRGNYGYTF. Full variable domain (missing parts from reference TRBV29-1 and TRBJ1-2): SAVISQKPSRDICQRGTSLTIQCQVDSQVTMMFWYRQQPGQSLTLIATANQGSEATYESGFVIDKFPISRPNLTFSTLTVSNMSPEDSSIYLCSVEEGRGNYGYTFGSGTRLTVV.